Listed here are 9 T cell receptor beta chains from one sample, sequenced in a study of glioma-infiltrating T cells. Amplification of TCR alpha and beta CDR3 regions from RNA used iRepertoire nested multiplex PCR. TCRdb re-analysed the multiplex PCR reads in MiXCR, keeping a single row per CDR3 protein. The sample lists about 210,000 distinct CDR3 sequences; 32% were seen once. The sample consisted of glioma tissue, nonneoplastic brain tissue, or PBMCs (not recorded which). The receptors were sampled from a human donor with low-grade glioma or glioblastoma, undergoing nonglioma brain surgery, or in good health (not recorded which).

V is TRBV2 and J is TRBJ1-4; D ambiguous. V was cut by 1 base and J by 0 bases, with 9 bases left in between. This CDR3 has 16 residues. CDR1 and CDR2 (germline): SNHLY, FYNNEI. CDR3 protein: CASSEVGISTNEKLFF. The CDR3 nucleotides read TGTGCCAGCAGTGAAGTCGGGATCTCAACTAATGAAAAACTGTTTTTT.

Turning to this clonotype: A read error may explain this, as a much larger clone is one base away. This chain links TRBV2 with TRBJ2-1; D call uncertain. The CDR3 has 16 residues. Germline-derived CDR1 and CDR2 are SNHLY and FYNNEI. CDR3 amino acids: CASSITSVGSYNGQFF. The CDR3 nucleotides read TGTGCCAGCAGTATTACTTCGGTGGGCTCCTACAATGGGCAGTTCTTC.

The chain combines TRBV13 with TRBJ2-1; D call uncertain. V was clipped by 0 bases and J by 0 bases, with 12 bases between them. Germline V gives CDR1 PRHDT, CDR2 FYEKMQ (reference sequence). This CDR3 has 17 residues. The CDR3 loop reads CASSLGFPPSSYNEQFF. The CDR3, as DNA: TGTGCCAGCAGCTTAGGGTTTCCGCCAAGCTCCTACAATGAGCAGTTCTTC.

This clonotype was picked up many times. This chain uses TRBV19 with TRBJ2-7; D possibly corresponds to TRBD2 (5 bases). Germline V gives CDR1 LNHDA, CDR2 SQIVND (reference sequence). V lost 3 bases, J lost 2 bases, and 11 bases lay in between. This CDR3 comprises 14 residues. The CDR3 region has the DNA TGTGCCAGTAGTATCGGACGGGATACCTACGAGCAGTACTTC. Translation gives CASSIGRDTYEQYF.

This chain connects TRBV4-1 to TRBJ2-6, with TRBD2 matching over 7 bases. Per the germline V gene, CDR1 is MGHRA and CDR2 is YSYEKL. CDR3 length: 18 amino acids. V was clipped by 1 base and J by 2 bases; unmatched bases: 8. The CDR3 sequence is CASSQGAGPTPGANVLTF. Written as DNA, the CDR3 is TGCGCCAGCAGCCAAGGAGCGGGGCCGACTCCTGGGGCCAACGTCCTGACTTTC.

Remarks on this clonotype: Being one base from a much bigger clone, this may be a read error. The genes are TRBV6-6 and TRBJ2-2; perhaps TRBD1 as D (6 bases). This CDR3 spans 16 amino acids. Germline assignment: CDR1 MNHNY and CDR2 SVGAGI (reference sequence). The germline V and J ends were trimmed by 5 bases and 8 bases, with 21 bases remaining between them. DNA for the CDR3: TGTGCCAGCAGTCCTCAGGGGCCCCCTCAGTTGGGGGAGCTGTTTTTT. It is translated as CASSPQGPPQLGELFF.

On this clonotype: A much larger clonotype is one base distant, so this may be a read error. The chain uses TRBV5-1 and TRBJ2-1; TRBD1 aligns across 9 bases. With V trimmed by 0 bases and J by 9 bases, 10 bases remained unmatched. The length of the CDR3 is 16 residues. From germline, CDR1 is SGHRS and CDR2 YFSETQ. The CDR3 sequence: CASSLEGQGYSSEQFF. The CDR3 region has the DNA TGCGCCAGCAGCTTGGAGGGACAGGGTTATTCATCTGAGCAGTTCTTC. Complete variable domain (other parts from reference TRBV5-1 and TRBJ2-1): KAGVTQTPRYLIKTRGQQVTLSCSPISGHRSVSWYQQTPGQGLQFLFEYFSETQRNKGNFPGRFSGRQFSNSRSEMNVSTLELGDSALYLCASSLEGQGYSSEQFFGPGTRLTVL.

This clonotype was seen only once. The CDR3 end shows no conserved phenylalanine or tryptophan, and so a read error is likely. The V call is TRBV4-1, the J call TRBJ1-1; D possibly corresponds to TRBD1 (6 bases). Germline V gene data show CDR1 as MGHRA and CDR2 as YSYEKL. The CDR3 has 15 residues. CDR3 protein: CASSQAGTTNTDAFL. The CDR3 DNA follows: TGCGCCAGCAGCCAAGCCGGGACAACGAACACTGACGCTTTCTTG.

The V gene is TRBV6-5, the J gene TRBJ2-3; 8 positions agree with TRBD2. Germline V gene sequence: CDR1 MNHEY, CDR2 SVGAGI. V lost 6 bases to trimming and J lost 5 bases; unmatched junction nucleotides: 4. The CDR3 covers 13 residues. The CDR3 loop is CASRGGGQDTQYF. The CDR3 region has the DNA TGTGCCAGCAGGGGCGGGGGGCAAGATACGCAGTATTTT.